The next 5 T cell receptor beta chains were all read from a single sample in a study of T cells in Graves' hyperthyroidism and ophthalmopathy. The TCR beta CDR3 regions underwent amplification using RNA transcripts as the source. The TCR CDR3 was amplified in a first-round RT-PCR using the HTBI primer set. TCRdb re-called the multiplex PCR reads through MiXCR, storing one row per CDR3 protein. Among about 580,000 distinct CDR3 sequences listed, over 11% were seen once. Input material: blood. The receptors shown here come from a woman between 25 and 40 years old with Graves' hyperthyroidism that later progressed to Graves' ophthalmopathy.

As for this clonotype: A clone one base away is much larger, so this may be a read error. This chain connects TRBV3-1 to TRBJ2-7, with no clear D. The CDR3 has 17 amino acids. V lost 1 base, J lost 4 bases, and 20 bases lay in between. The germline V gene encodes CDR1 LGHDT and CDR2 YNNKEL (reference sequence). CDR3 in amino acids: CASSQGRGGPYRYEQYF. The CDR3 DNA reads TGTGCCAGCAGCCAAGGTCGCGGTGGGCCGTACCGGTACGAGCAGTACTTC.

At least ten counts were recorded for this clonotype. The chain couples TRBV9 to TRBJ1-1; a weak D match, TRBD1 (6 bases). Trimming cost V 5 bases and J 0 bases, with 11 bases left between them. This CDR3 contains 14 residues. CDR1 and CDR2 from the germline V gene are SGDLS and YYNGEE. CDR3 residues: CASSQGHLNTEAFF. In nucleotides, the CDR3 is TGTGCCAGCAGTCAGGGACACTTGAACACTGAAGCTTTCTTT. Filled out from reference TRBV9 and TRBJ1-1, the complete variable domain reads DSGVTQTPKHLITATGQRVTLRCSPRSGDLSVYWYQQSLDQGLQFLIQYYNGEERAKGNILERFSAQQFPDLHSELNLSSLELGDSALYFCASSQGHLNTEAFFGQGTRLTVV.

This clonotype was counted ten times or more. V gene TRBV3-1 combines with J gene TRBJ2-5, with D tentatively TRBD2 (7 bases). This CDR3 has 16 residues. The germline CDR1 and CDR2 sequences are LGHDT and YNNKEL (reference sequence). V dropped 0 bases and J dropped 9 bases, with 20 bases sitting between them. CDR3 loop: CASSQEGRDTRVSQYF. The CDR3 DNA follows: TGTGCCAGCAGCCAAGAAGGGAGGGACACCAGAGTTTCCCAGTACTTC.

Notes on this clonotype: Its ends do not fully match the called genes, so a read error is possible. J is TRBJ1-4 and V is TRBV5-1; no definite D call. The CDR3 runs 14 residues. From germline, CDR1 is SGHRS and CDR2 YFSETQ. The CDR3: CTSSLSGLGEKLFF. The CDR3 coding sequence is TGCACCAGCAGCTTGAGTGGACTTGGTGAAAAACTGTTTTTT.

The V and J genes are TRBV28 and TRBJ1-3; D perhaps matches TRBD1 (5 bases). Germline loops: CDR1 MDHEN, CDR2 SYDVKM. This CDR3 comprises 16 residues. V dropped 8 bases and J dropped 0 bases, with 17 bases sitting between them. The CDR3 bases are TGTGCCAGCCAAAATAGGGGCCCAGCCTCTGGAAACACCATATATTTT. Amino acids: CASQNRGPASGNTIYF.